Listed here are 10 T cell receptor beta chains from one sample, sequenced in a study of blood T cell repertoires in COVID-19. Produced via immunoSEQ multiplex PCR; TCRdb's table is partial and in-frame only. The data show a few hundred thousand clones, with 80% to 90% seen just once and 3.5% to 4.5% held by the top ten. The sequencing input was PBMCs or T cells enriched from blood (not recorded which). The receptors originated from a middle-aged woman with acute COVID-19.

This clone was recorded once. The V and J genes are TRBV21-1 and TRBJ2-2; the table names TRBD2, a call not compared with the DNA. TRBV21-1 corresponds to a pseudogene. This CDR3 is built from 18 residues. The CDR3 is CASSKGFRGGGNTGELFF. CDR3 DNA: TGTGCCAGCAGCAAAGGGTTCAGGGGAGGGGGGAACACCGGGGAGCTGTTTTTT.

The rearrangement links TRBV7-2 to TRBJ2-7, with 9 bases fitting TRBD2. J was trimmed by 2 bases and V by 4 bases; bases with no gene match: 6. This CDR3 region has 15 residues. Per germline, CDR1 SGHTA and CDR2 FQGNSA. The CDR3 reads CASSSLAGFTYEQYF. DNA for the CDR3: TGTGCCAGCAGCTCGCTAGCGGGGTTCACCTACGAGCAGTACTTC.

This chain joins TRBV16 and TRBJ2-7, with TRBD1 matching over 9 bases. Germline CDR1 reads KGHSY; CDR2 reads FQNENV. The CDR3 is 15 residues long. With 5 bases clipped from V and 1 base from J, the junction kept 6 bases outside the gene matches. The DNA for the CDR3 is TGTGCCAGCAGCGAACGGGGACAGGGATCCTACGAGCAGTACTTC. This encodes CASSERGQGSYEQYF.

This CDR3 reads CASSLLGGSLGYGYTF. The CDR3 nucleotides are TGTGCCAGCAGCTTACTGGGGGGGTCACTTGGCTATGGCTACACCTTC. The chain links TRBV5-4 to TRBJ1-2; the D gene is possibly TRBD1 (5 bases). CDR1 SGHNT and CDR2 YYREEE come from the germline V gene (reference sequence). Trimming stripped 2 bases from V and 4 bases from J, with 18 bases between. The CDR3 runs to 16 residues.

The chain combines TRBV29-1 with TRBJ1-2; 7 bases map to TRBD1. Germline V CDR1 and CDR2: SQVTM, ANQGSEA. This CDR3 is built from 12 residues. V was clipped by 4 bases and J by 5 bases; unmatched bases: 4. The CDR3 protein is CSVVGTDYGYTF. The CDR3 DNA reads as TGCAGCGTTGTGGGGACAGATTATGGCTACACCTTC. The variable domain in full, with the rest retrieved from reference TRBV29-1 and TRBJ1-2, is SAVISQKPSRDICQRGTSLTIQCQVDSQVTMMFWYRQQPGQSLTLIATANQGSEATYESGFVIDKFPISRPNLTFSTLTVSNMSPEDSSIYLCSVVGTDYGYTFGSGTRLTVV.

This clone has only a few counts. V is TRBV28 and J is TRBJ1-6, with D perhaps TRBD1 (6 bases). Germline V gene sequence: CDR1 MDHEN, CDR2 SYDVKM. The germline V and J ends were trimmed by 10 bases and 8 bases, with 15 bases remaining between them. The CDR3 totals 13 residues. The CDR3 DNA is TGTGCCACCTTCGGGGGGCGGGATTCACCCCTCCACTTT. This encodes CATFGGRDSPLHF.

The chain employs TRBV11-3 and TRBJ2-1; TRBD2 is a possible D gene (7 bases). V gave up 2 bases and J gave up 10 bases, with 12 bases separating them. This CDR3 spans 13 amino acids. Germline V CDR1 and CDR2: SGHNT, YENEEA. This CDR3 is CASSLRGATEQFF. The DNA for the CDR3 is TGTGCCAGCAGCTTACGGGGGGCGACCGAGCAGTTCTTC.

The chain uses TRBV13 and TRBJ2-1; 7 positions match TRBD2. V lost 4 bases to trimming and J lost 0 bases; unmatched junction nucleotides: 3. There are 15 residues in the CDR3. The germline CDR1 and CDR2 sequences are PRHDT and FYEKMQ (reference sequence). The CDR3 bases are TGTGCCAGCAGCTCGCTAGCGGCCTCCTACAATGAGCAGTTCTTC. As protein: CASSSLAASYNEQFF. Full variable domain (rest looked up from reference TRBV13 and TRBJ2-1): AAGVIQSPRHLIKEKRETATLKCYPIPRHDTVYWYQQGPGQDPQFLISFYEKMQSDKGSIPDRFSAQQFSDYHSELNMSSLELGDSALYFCASSSLAASYNEQFFGPGTRLTVL.

CDR3 coding DNA: TGTGCCAGCAGCCCAAGACAGCTAGGCTACGAGCAGTACTTC. This gives the protein CASSPRQLGYEQYF. V and J are TRBV11-1 and TRBJ2-7, with D possibly TRBD1 on 5 matching bases. The CDR3 runs to 14 residues. Germline V gives CDR1 SGHAT, CDR2 FQDESV (reference sequence). V gave up 5 bases and J gave up 3 bases, with 14 bases separating them.

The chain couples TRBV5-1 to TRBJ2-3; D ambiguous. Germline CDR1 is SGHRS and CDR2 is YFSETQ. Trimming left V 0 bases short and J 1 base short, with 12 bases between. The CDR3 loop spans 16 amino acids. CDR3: CASSLVARHGTDTQYF. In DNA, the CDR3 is TGCGCCAGCAGCTTGGTGGCGAGGCATGGCACAGATACGCAGTATTTT.